This TCR beta chain comes out of a study of T cells in Graves' hyperthyroidism and ophthalmopathy. No progression to ophthalmopathy during 18 months of follow-up defined stable disease. This clonotype was detected many times. The investigators amplified TCR beta CDR3 regions from RNA transcripts. The TCR CDR3 first-round RT-PCR relied on the HTBI primer set. TCRdb itself ran the multiplex PCR reads through MiXCR, one entry per CDR3 protein. Of about 720,000 distinct CDR3 sequences listed, approximately 16% are singletons. Germline CDR1 is SNHLY and CDR2 is FYNNEI. The V and J ends lost 3 bases and 10 bases respectively, with 12 bases between them. This CDR3 comprises 12 residues.

This TCR was sampled from a man in his late teens or twenties with Graves' hyperthyroidism. The source material was blood. The V call is TRBV2, the J call TRBJ1-1, with D unclear. Here the CDR3 DNA reads TGTGCCAGCAGTGAGGCCGGGTCGGCAGCTTTCTTT. It specifies CASSEAGSAAFF. Full variable domain (remainder filled in from reference TRBV2 and TRBJ1-1): EPEVTQTPSHQVTQMGQEVILRCVPISNHLYFYWYRQILGQKVEFLVSFYNNEISEKSEIFDDQFSVERPDGSNFTLKIRSTKLEDSAMYFCASSEAGSAAFFGQGTRLTVV.